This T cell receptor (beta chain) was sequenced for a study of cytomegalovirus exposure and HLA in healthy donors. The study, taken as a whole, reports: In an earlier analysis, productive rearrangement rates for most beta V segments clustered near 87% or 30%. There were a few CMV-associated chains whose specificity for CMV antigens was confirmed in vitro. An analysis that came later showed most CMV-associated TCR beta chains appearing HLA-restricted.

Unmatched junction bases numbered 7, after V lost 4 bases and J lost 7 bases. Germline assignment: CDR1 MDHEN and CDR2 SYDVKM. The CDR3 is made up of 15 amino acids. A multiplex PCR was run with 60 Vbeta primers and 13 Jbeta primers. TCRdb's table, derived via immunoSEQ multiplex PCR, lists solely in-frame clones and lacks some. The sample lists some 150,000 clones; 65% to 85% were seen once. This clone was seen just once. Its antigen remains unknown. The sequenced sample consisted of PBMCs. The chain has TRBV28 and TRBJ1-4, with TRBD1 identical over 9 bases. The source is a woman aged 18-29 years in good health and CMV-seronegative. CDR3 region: CASSSQGAGGEKLFF. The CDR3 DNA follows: TGTGCCAGCAGTTCACAGGGGGCGGGGGGTGAAAAACTGTTTTTT.